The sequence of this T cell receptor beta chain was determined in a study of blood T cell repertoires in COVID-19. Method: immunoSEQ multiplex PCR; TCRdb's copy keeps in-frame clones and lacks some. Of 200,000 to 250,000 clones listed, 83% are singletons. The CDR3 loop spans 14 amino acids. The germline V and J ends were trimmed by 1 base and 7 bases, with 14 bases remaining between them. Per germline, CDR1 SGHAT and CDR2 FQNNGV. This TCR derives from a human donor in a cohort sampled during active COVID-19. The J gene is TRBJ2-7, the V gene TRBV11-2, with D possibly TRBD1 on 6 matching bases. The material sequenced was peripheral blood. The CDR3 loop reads CASSLAGAAGEQYF. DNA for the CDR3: TGTGCCAGCAGCTTAGCAGGGGCAGCCGGAGAGCAGTACTTC.